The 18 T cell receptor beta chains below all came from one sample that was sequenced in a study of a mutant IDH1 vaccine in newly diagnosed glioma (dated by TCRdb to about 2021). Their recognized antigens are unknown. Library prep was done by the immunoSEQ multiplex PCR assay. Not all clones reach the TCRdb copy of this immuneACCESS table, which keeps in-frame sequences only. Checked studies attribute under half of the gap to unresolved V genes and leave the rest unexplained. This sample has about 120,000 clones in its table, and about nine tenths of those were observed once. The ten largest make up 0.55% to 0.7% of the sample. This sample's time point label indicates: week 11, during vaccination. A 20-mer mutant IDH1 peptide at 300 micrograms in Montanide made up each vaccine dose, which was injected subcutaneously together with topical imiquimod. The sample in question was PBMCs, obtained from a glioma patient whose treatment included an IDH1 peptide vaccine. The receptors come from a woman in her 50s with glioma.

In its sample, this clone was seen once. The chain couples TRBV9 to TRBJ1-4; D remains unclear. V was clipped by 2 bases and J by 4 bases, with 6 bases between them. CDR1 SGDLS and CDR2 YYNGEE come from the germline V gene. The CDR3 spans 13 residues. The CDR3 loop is CASSVQLNEKLFF. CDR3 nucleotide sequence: TGTGCCAGCAGCGTCCAACTTAATGAAAAACTGTTTTTT.

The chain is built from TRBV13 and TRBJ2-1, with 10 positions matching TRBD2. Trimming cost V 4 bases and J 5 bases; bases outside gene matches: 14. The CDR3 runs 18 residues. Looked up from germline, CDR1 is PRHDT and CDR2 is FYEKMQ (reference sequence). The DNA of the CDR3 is TGTGCCAGCAGCTCCCGGACTAGCGGAGAGGTGGGTCACAATGAGCAGTTCTTC. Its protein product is CASSSRTSGEVGHNEQFF.

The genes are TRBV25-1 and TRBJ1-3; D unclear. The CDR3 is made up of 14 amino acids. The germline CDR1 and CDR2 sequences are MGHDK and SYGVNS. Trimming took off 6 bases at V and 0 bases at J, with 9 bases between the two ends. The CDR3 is CASSFTSSGNTIYF. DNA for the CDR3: TGTGCCAGCAGCTTCACCAGCTCTGGAAACACCATATATTTT.

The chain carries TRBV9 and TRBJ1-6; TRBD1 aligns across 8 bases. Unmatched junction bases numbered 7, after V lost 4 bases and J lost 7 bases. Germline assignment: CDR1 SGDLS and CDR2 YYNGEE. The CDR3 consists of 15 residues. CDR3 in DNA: TGTGCCAGCAGCCAAACAGGGGGAGGCAATTCACCCCTCCACTTT. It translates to CASSQTGGGNSPLHF.

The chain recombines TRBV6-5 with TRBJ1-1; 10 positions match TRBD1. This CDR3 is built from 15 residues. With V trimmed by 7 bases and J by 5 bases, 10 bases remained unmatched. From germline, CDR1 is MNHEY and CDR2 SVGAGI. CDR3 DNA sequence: TGTGCCAGCACCATTACGGGACAGGGGCGGACTGAAGCTTTCTTT. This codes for CASTITGQGRTEAFF.

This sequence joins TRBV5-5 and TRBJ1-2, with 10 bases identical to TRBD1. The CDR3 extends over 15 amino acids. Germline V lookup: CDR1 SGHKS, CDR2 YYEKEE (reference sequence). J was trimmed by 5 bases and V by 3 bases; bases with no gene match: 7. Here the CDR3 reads CASSSQGQGGYGYTF. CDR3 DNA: TGTGCCAGCAGCTCTCAAGGACAGGGGGGATATGGCTACACCTTC.

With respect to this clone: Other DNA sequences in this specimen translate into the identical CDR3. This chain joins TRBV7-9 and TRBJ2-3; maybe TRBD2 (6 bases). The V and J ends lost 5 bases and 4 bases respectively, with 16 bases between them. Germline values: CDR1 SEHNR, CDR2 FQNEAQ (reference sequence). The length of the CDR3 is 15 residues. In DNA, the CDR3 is TGTGCCAGCAGCATACTAGCAGGAGGAGCAGATACGCAGTATTTT. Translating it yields CASSILAGGADTQYF.

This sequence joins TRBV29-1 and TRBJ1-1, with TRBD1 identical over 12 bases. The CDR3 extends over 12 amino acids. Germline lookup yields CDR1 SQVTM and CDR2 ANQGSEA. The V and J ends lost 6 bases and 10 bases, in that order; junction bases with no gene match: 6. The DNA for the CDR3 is TGCAGCGTAACCGGGACAGGGGGCCGAGCTTTCTTT. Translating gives CSVTGTGGRAFF.

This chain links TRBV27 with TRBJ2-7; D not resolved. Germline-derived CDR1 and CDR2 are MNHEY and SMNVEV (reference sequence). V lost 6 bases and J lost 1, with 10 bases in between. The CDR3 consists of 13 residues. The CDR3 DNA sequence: TGTGCCAGCAGCCCGGACCTTTCCTACGAGCAGTACTTC. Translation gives CASSPDLSYEQYF.

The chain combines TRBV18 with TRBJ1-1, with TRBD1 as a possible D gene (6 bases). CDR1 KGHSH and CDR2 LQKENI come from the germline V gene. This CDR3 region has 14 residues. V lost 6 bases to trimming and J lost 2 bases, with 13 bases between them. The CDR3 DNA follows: TGTGCCAGCTCCCTGGGGGGGGCTAACACTGAAGCTTTCTTT. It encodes CASSLGGANTEAFF. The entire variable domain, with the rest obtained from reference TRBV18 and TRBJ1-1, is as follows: NAGVMQNPRHLVRRRGQEARLRCSPMKGHSHVYWYRQLPEEGLKFMVYLQKENIIDESGMPKERFSAEFPKEGPSILRIQQVVRGDSAAYFCASSLGGANTEAFFGQGTRLTVV.

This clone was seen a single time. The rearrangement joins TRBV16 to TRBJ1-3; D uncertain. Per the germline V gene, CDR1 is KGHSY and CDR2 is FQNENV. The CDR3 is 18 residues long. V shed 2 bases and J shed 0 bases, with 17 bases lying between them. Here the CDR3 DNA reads TGTGCCAGCAGCCAAAGCCCCCCTCAGGCAGCCTCTGGAAACACCATATATTTT. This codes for CASSQSPPQAASGNTIYF.

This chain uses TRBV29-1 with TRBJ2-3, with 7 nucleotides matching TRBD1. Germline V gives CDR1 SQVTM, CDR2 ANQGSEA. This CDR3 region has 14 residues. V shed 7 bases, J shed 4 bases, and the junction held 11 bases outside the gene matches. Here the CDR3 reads CSAPTGLIADTQYF. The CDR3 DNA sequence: TGCAGCGCACCGACAGGGTTAATTGCAGATACGCAGTATTTT.

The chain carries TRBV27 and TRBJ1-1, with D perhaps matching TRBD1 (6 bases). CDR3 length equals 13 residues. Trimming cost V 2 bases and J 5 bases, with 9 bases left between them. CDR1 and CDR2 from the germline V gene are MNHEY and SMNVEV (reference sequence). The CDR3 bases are TGTGCCAGCAGTTTAAACAGGGATACTGAAGCTTTCTTT. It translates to CASSLNRDTEAFF.

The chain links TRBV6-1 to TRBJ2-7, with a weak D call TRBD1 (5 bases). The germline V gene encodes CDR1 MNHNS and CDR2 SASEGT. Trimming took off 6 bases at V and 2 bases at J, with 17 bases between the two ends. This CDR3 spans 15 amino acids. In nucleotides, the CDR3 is TGTGCCAGCAGCCTCCAAGACAGCGATGCCTACGAGCAGTACTTC. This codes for CASSLQDSDAYEQYF.

CDR3 bases: TGCGCCAGCAAGCGCAGTGGGGAAGAGACCCAGTACTTC. Translation: CASKRSGEETQYF. The rearrangement joins TRBV5-1 to TRBJ2-5; D call uncertain. Trimming took 6 bases from V and 3 from J, leaving 12 bases between them. Looked up from germline, CDR1 is SGHRS and CDR2 is YFSETQ. CDR3 size: 13 residues.

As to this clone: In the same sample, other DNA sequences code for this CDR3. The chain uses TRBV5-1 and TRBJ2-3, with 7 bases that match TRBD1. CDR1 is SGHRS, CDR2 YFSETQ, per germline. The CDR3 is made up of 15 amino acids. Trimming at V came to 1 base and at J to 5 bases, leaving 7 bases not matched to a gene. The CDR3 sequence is CASSLRQGNRDTQYF. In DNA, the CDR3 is TGCGCCAGCAGCTTGAGACAGGGTAATCGAGATACGCAGTATTTT.

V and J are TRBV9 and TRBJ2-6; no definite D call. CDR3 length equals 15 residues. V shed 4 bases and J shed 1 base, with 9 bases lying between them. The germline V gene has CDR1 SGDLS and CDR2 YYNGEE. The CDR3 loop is CASSPAGSGANVLTF. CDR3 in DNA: TGTGCCAGCAGCCCAGCAGGTTCTGGGGCCAACGTCCTGACTTTC.

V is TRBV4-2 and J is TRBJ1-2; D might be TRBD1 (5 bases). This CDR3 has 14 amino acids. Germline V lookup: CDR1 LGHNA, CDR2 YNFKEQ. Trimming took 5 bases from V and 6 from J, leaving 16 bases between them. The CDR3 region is CASSLAIGANGYTF. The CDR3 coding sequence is TGTGCCAGCAGCTTGGCCATAGGGGCGAATGGCTACACCTTC.